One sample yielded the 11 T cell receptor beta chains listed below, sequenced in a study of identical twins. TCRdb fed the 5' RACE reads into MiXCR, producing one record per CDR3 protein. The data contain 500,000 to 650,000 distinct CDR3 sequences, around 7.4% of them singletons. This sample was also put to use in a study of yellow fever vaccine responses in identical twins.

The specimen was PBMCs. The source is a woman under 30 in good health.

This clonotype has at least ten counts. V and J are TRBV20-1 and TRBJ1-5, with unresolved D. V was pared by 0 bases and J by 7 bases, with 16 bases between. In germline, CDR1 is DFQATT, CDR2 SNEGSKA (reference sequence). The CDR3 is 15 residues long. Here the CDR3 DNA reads TGCAGTGCTAGAGATCATTACCGGGGTGGACAGCCCCAGCATTTT. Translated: CSARDHYRGGQPQHF.

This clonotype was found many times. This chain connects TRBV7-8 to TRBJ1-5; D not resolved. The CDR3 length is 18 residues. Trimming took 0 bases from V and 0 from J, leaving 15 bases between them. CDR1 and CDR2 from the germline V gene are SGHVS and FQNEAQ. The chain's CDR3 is CASSLALLGDYSNQPQHF. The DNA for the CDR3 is TGTGCCAGCAGCTTAGCGCTGTTAGGAGACTATAGCAATCAGCCCCAGCATTTT.

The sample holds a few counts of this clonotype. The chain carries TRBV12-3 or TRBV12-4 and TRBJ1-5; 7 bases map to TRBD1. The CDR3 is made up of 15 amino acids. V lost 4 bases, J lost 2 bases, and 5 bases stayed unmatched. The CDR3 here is CASSSQGNGNQPQHF. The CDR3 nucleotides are TGTGCCAGCAGTTCACAGGGGAACGGCAATCAGCCCCAGCATTTT.

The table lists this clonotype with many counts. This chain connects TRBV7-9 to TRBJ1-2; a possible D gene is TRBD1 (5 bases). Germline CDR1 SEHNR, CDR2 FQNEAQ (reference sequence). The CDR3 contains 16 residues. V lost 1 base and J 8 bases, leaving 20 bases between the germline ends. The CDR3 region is CASSLDRVGDGNGYTF. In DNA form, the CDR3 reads TGTGCCAGCAGCTTAGATCGGGTAGGGGACGGAAACGGCTACACCTTC. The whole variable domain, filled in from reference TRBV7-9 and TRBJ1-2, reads DTGVSQNPRHKITKRGQNVTFRCDPISEHNRLYWYRQTLGQGPEFLTYFQNEAQLEKSRLLSDRFSAERPKGSFSTLEIQRTEQGDSAMYLCASSLDRVGDGNGYTFGSGTRLTVV.

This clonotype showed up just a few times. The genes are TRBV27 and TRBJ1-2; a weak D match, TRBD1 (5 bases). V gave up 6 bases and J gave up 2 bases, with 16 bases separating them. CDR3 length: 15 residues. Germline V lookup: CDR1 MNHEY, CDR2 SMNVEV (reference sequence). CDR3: CASSSGTPLNYGYTF. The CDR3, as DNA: TGTGCCAGCAGCTCCGGGACTCCGTTAAACTATGGCTACACCTTC.

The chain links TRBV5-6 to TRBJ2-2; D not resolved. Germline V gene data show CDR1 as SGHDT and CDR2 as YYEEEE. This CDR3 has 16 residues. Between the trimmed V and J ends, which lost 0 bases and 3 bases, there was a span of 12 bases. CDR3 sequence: CASSLAGAPDTGELFF. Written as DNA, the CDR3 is TGTGCCAGCAGCTTGGCTGGTGCTCCTGACACCGGGGAGCTGTTTTTT.

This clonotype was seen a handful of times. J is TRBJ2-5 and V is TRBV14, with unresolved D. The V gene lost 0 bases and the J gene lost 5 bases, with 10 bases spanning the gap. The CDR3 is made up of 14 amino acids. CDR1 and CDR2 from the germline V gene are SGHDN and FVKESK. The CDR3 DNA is TGTGCCAGCAGCCAAGATCGTATATCGGAGACCCAGTACTTC. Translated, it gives CASSQDRISETQYF.

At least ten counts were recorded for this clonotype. The CDR3 region is CASSSATGTAKNIQYF. In DNA, the CDR3 is TGTGCCAGCAGCTCAGCGACAGGCACGGCCAAAAACATTCAGTACTTC. V usage is TRBV7-6 and J usage is TRBJ2-4, with D possibly being TRBD1 (6 bases). Germline-derived CDR1 and CDR2 are SGHVS and FNYEAQ. Trimming pared 4 bases from V and 1 base from J, leaving 14 bases between. This CDR3 comprises 16 residues.

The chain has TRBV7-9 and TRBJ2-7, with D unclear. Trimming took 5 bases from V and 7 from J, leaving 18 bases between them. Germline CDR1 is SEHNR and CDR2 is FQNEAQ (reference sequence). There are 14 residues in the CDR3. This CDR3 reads CASSQLFGPGEQYV. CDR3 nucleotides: TGTGCCAGCAGCCAACTTTTCGGGCCTGGAGAGCAGTACGTC.

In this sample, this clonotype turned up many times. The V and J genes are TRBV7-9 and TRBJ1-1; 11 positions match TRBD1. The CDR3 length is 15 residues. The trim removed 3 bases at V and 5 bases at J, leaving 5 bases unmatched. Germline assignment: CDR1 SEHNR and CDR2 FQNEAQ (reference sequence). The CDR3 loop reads CASSFGQGAGTEAFF. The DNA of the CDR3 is TGTGCCAGCAGCTTCGGACAGGGGGCGGGTACTGAAGCTTTCTTT.

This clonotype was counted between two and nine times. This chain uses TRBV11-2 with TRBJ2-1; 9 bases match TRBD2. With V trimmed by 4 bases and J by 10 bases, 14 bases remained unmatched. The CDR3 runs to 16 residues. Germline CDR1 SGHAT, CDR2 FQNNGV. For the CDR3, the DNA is TGTGCCAGCAGCTCAATACTAGCGGGTGGGCGGGGCGAGCAGTTCTTC. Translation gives CASSSILAGGRGEQFF.